This T cell receptor beta chain was identified during a study of regulatory T cells in long-lasting Graves disease. The ends lost 1 base at V and 0 bases at J; junction bases unmatched: 3. Germline V lookup: CDR1 LGHDT, CDR2 YNNKEL (reference sequence). This CDR3 region has 16 residues. Library construction for TCR beta used iRepertoire HTBI primers and Arm-PCR of CDR3 regions. TCRdb re-derived calls from the multiplex PCR reads in MiXCR, one entry per CDR3 protein. The sample lists some 500,000 distinct CDR3 sequences, 15% to 20% seen once, with approximately 25% in the top ten. Specified time point: newly diagnosed GD, antithyroid drugs for less than 3 months. Extracted PBMC RNA gave rise to the TCR library. The data also belong to a second study, concerning T cells in Graves' hyperthyroidism and ophthalmopathy.

V usage is TRBV3-1 and J usage is TRBJ2-4; 7 bases map to TRBD2. The input for sequencing was peripheral blood mononuclear cells (PBMCs), taken at new diagnosis, from a patient treated with antithyroid drugs. This clonotype was obtained from a woman aged 35-65 years with Graves disease. CDR3 sequence reads: CASSQGPGGAKNIQYF. DNA for the CDR3: TGTGCCAGCAGCCAAGGGCCGGGGGGAGCCAAAAACATTCAGTACTTC.